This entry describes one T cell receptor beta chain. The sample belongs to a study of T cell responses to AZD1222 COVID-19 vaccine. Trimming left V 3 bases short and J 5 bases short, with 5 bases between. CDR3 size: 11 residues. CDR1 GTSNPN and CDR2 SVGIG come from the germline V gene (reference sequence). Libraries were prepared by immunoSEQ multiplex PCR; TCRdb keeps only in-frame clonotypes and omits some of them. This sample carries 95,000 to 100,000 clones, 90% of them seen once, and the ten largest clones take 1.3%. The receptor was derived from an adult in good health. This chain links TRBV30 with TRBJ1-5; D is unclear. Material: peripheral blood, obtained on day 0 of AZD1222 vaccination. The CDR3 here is CAWRHDQPQHF. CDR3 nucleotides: TGTGCCTGGAGGCACGATCAGCCCCAGCATTTT.